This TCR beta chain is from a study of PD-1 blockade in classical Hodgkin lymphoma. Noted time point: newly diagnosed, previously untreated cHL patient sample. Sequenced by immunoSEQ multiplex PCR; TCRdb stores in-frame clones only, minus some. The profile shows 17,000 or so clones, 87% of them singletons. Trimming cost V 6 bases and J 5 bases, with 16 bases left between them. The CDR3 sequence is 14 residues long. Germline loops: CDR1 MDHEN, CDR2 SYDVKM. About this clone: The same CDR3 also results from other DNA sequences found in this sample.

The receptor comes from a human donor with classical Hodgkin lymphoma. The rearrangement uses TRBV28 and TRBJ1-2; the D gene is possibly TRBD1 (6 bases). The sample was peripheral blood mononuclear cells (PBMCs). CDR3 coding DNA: TGTGCCAGCAGCTTGGCAGGGGCCCCATATGGCTACACCTTC. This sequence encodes CASSLAGAPYGYTF.